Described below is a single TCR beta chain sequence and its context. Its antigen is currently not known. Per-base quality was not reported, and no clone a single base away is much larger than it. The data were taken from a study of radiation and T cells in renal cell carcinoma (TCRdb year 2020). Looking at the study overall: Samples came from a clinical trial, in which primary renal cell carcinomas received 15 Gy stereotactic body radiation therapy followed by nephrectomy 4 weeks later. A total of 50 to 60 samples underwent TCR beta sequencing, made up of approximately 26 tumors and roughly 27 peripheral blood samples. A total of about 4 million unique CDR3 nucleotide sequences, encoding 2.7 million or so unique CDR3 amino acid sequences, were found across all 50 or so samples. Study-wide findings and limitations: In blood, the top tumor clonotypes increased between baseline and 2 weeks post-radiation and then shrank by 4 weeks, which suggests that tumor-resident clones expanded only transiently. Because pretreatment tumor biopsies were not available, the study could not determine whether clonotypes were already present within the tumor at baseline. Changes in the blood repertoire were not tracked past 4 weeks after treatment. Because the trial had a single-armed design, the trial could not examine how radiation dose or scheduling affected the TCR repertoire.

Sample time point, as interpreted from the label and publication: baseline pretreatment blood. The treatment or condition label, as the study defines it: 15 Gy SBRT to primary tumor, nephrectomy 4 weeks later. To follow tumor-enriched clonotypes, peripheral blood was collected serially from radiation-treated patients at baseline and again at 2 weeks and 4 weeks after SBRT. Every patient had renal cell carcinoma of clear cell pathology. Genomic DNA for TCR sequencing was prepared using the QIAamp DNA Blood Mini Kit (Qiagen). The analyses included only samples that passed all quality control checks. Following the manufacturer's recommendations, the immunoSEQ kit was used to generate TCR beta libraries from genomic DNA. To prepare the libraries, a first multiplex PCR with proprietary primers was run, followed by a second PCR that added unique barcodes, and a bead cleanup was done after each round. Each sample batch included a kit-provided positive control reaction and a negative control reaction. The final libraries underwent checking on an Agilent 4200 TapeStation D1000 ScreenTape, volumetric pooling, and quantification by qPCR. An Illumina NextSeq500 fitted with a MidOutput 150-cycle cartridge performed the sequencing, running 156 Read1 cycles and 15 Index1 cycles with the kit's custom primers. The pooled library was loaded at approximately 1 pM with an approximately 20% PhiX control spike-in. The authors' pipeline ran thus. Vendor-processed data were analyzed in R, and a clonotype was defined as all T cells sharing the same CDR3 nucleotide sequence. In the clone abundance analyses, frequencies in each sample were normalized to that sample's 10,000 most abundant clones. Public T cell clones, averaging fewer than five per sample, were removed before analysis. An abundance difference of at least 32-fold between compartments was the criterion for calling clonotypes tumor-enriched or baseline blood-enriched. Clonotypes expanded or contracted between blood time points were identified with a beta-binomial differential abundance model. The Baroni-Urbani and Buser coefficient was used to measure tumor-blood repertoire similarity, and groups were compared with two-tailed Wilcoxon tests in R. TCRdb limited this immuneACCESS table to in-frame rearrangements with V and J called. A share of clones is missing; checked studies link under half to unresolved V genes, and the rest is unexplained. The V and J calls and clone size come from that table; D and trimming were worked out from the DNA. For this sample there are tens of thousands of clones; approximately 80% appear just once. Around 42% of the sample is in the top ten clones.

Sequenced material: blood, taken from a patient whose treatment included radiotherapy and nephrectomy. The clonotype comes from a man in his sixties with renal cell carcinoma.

The CDR3 region reads CASSQRGVEGYEQYF. The DNA sequence follows: TGCGCCAGCAGCCAACGTGGGGTGGAGGGATACGAGCAGTACTTC. Here the chain combines TRBV4-3 and TRBJ2-5; the D segment could be TRBD2, given 6 matching bases. The assigned J gene may be wrong: the sequence end matches TRBJ2-7 better. From cysteine to phenylalanine, the CDR3 is 15 amino acids long. Only CDR3 DNA is held: 45 bases, read in frame from base 1. Based on the germline V gene, the CDR1 and CDR2 sequences are LGHNA and YSLEER.